This T cell receptor (beta chain) was observed in a study of blood T cell repertoires in COVID-19. Study-level background: COVID-19 samples from acute and convalescent phases originated in the United States, Italy and Spain. In each case, the material was cDNA or gDNA derived from T cells, B-cell-depleted T cells, or PBMCs.

CDR1 MDHEN and CDR2 SYDVKM come from the germline V gene. The V and J ends lost 1 base and 0 bases respectively, with 7 bases between them. There are 15 residues in the CDR3. Original processing notes: By means of reference gene primer amplification, nucleated cell counts were estimated. The repertoire was sequenced with immunoSEQ multiplex PCR; TCRdb's copy has only in-frame clones and lacks some. V and J calls and clone size are given by that table; D and trimming were obtained from the DNA. The sample lists 120,000 to 150,000 clones; around four fifths were seen once. The clonotype was recovered from a human donor in a cohort sampled during active COVID-19. Sequencing was carried out using peripheral blood. The rearrangement links TRBV28 to TRBJ2-1; D ambiguous. DNA for the CDR3: TGTGCCAGCAGTTTATACCGGAGCTCCTACAATGAGCAGTTCTTC. This sequence encodes CASSLYRSSYNEQFF.